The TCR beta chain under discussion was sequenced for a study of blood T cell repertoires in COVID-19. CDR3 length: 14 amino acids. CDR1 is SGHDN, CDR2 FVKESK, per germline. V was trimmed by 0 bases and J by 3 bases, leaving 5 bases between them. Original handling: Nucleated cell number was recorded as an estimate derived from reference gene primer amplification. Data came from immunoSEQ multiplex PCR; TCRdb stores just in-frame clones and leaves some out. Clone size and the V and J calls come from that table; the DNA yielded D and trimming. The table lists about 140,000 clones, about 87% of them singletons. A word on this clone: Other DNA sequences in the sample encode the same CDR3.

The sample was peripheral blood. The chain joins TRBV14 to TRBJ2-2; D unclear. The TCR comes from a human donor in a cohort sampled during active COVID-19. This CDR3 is CASSQDRYTGELFF. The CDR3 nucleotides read TGTGCCAGCAGCCAAGATCGGTACACCGGGGAGCTGTTTTTT.